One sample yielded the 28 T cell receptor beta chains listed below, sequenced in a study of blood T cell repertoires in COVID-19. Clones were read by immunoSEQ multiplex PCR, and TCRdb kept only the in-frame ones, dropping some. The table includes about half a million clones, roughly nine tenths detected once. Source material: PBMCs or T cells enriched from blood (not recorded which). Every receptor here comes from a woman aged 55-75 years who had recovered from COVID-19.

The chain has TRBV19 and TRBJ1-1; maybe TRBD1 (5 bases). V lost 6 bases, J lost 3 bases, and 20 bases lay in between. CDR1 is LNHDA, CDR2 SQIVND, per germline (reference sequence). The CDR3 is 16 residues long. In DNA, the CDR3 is TGTGCCAGTAGACACGAAGGGAAGGGGCGATACACTGAAGCTTTCTTT. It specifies CASRHEGKGRYTEAFF.

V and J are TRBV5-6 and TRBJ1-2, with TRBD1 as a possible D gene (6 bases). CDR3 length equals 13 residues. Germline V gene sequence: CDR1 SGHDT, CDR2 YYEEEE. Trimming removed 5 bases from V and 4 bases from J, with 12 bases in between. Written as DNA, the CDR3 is TGTGCCAGCAGAGGACAGACCACCTATGGCTACACCTTC. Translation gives CASRGQTTYGYTF.

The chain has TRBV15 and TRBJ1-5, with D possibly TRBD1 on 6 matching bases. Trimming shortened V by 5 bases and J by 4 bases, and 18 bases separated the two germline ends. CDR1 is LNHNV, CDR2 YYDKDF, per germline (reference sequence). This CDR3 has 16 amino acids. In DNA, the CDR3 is TGTGCCACCAGCGTAACAGGGTCGAACCTTAATCAGCCCCAGCATTTT. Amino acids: CATSVTGSNLNQPQHF.

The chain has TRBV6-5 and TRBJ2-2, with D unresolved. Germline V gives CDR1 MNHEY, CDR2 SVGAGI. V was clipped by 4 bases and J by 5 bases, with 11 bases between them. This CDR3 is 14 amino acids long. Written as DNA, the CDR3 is TGTGCCAGCAGTTTAACGGTGTATACCGGGGAGCTGTTTTTT. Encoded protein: CASSLTVYTGELFF.

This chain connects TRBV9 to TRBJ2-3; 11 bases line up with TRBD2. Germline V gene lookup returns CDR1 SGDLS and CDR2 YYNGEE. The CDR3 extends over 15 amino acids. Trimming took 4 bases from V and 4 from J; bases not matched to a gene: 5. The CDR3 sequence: CASSQTSGVPDTQYF. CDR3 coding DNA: TGTGCCAGCAGCCAGACTAGCGGGGTCCCAGATACGCAGTATTTT.

The CDR3 sequence is CASTPTGKNSPLHF. CDR3 coding DNA: TGTGCCAGCACCCCGACAGGGAAGAATTCACCCCTCCACTTT. V gene TRBV27 combines with J gene TRBJ1-6, with TRBD1 matching 7 bases. The CDR3 has 14 amino acids. Germline assignment: CDR1 MNHEY and CDR2 SMNVEV (reference sequence). Trimming cost V 7 bases and J 7 bases; bases outside gene matches: 7.

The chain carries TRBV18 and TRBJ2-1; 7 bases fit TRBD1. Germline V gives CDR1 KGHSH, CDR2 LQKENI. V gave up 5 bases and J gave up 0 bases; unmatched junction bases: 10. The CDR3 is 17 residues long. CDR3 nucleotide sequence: TGTGCCAGCTCAAAGGGGACAGTCCCAAGCTCCTACAATGAGCAGTTCTTC. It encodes CASSKGTVPSSYNEQFF.

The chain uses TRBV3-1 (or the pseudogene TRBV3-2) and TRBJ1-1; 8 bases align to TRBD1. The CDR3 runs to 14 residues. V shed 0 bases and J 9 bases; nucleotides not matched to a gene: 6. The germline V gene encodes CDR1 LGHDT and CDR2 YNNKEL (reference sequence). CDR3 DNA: TGTGCCAGCAGCCAAGAGGGCAGGGGGCGACAAGCTTTCTTT. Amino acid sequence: CASSQEGRGRQAFF.

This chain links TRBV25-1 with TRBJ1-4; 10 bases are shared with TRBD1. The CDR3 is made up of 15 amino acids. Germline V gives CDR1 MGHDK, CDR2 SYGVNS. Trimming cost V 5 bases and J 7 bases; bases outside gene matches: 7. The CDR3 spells CASSRRDRGSEKLFF. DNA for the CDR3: TGTGCCAGCAGTAGGAGGGACAGGGGAAGTGAAAAACTGTTTTTT.

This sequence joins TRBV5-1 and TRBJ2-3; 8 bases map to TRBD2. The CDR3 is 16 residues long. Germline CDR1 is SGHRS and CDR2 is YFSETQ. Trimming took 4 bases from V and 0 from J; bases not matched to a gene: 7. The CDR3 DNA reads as TGCGCCAGCAGCCCCTGGGGCGGGGGGAGCACAGATACGCAGTATTTT. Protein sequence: CASSPWGGGSTDTQYF.

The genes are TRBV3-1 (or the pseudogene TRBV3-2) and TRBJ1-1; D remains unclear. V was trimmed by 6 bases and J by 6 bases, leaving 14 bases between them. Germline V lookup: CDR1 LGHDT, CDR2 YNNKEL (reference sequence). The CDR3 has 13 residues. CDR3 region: CASRDQASAEAFF. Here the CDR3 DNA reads TGTGCCAGCAGAGATCAGGCTTCCGCTGAAGCTTTCTTT.

The CDR3 sequence is CASSFVLGTTQETQYF. The CDR3 nucleotides read TGTGCCAGCAGTTTCGTGTTGGGGACAACCCAAGAGACCCAGTACTTC. The V call is TRBV28, the J call TRBJ2-5; tentative D call: TRBD1 (6 bases). Germline-derived CDR1 and CDR2 are MDHEN and SYDVKM. Trimming shortened V by 3 bases and J by 1 base, and 15 bases separated the two germline ends. This CDR3 has 16 residues.

CDR3 sequence: CASSTIQGNGYTF. CDR3 DNA: TGTGCCAGCAGCACGATACAGGGCAATGGCTACACCTTC. The rearrangement links TRBV2 to TRBJ1-2, with D tentatively TRBD1 (6 bases). The germline V gene encodes CDR1 SNHLY and CDR2 FYNNEI. The CDR3 loop spans 13 amino acids. Trimming took 6 bases from V and 6 from J, leaving 14 bases between them.

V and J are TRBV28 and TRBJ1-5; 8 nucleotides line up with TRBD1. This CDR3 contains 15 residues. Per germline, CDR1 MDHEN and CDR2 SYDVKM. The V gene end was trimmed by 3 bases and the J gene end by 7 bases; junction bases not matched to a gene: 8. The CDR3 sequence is CASSLVTGGEQPQHF. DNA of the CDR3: TGTGCCAGCAGTTTGGTTACAGGGGGAGAACAGCCCCAGCATTTT. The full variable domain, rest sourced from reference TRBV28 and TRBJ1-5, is DVKVTQSSRYLVKRTGEKVFLECVQDMDHENMFWYRQDPGLGLRLIYFSYDVKMKEKGDIPEGYSVSREKKERFSLILESASTNQTSMYLCASSLVTGGEQPQHFGDGTRLSIL.

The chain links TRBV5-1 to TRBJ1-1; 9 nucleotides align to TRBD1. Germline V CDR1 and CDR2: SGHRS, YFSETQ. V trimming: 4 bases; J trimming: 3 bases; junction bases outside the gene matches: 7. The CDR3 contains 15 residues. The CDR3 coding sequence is TGCGCCAGCAGCGTTACAGGGGGCAGGGACACTGAAGCTTTCTTT. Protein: CASSVTGGRDTEAFF.

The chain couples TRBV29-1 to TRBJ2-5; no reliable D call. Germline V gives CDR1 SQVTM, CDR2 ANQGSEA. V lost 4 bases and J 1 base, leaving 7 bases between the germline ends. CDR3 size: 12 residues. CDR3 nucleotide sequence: TGCAGCGTTGTGACACCCCAAGAGACCCAGTACTTC. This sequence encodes CSVVTPQETQYF.

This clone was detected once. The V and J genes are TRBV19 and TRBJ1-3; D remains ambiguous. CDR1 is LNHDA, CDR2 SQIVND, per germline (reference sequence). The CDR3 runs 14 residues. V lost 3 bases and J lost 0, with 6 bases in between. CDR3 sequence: CASSMASSGNTIYF. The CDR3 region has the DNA TGTGCCAGTAGTATGGCCTCCTCTGGAAACACCATATATTTT. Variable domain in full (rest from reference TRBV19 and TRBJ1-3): DGGITQSPKYLFRKEGQNVTLSCEQNLNHDAMYWYRQDPGQGLRLIYYSQIVNDFQKGDIAEGYSVSREKKESFPLTVTSAQKNPTAFYLCASSMASSGNTIYFGEGSWLTVV.

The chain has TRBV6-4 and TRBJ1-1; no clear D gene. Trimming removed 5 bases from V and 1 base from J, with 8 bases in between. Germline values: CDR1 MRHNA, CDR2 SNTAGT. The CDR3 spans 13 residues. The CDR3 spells CASSPTGNTEAFF. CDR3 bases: TGTGCCAGCAGTCCCACTGGGAACACTGAAGCTTTCTTT.

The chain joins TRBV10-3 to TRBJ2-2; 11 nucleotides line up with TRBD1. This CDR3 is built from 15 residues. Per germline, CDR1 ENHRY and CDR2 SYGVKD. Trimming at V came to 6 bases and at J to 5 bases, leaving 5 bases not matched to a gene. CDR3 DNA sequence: TGTGCCATCAGCCAGGACAGGGGGCGAACCGGGGAGCTGTTTTTT. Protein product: CAISQDRGRTGELFF.

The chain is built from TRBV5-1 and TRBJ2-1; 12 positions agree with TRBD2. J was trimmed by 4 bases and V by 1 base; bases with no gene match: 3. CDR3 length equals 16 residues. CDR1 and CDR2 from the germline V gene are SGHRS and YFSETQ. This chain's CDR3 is CASSLIGLAGYNEQFF. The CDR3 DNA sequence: TGCGCCAGCAGCTTGATCGGACTAGCGGGGTACAATGAGCAGTTCTTC.

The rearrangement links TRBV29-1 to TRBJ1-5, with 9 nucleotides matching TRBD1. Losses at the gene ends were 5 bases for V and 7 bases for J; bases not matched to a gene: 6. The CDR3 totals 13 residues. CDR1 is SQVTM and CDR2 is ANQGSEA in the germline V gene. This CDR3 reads CSVQDRGGQPQHF. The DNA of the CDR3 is TGCAGCGTTCAGGACAGGGGAGGACAGCCCCAGCATTTT.

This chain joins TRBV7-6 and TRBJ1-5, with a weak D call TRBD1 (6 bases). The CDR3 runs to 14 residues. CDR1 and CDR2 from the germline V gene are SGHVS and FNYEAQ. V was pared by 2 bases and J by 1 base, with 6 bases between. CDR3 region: CASSLTGSNQPQHF. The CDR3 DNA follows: TGTGCCAGCAGCTTAACAGGGAGCAATCAGCCCCAGCATTTT.

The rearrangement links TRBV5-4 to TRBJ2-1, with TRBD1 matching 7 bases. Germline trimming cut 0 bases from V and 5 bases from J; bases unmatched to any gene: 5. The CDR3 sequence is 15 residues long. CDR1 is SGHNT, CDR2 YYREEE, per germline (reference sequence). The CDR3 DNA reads TGTGCCAGCAGCTTGGACGGACAGGTCCACAATGAGCAGTTCTTC. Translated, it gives CASSLDGQVHNEQFF.

The CDR3 sequence: CASSVGGARTDTQYF. Written as DNA, the CDR3 is TGTGCCAGCAGCGTAGGTGGGGCTCGCACAGATACGCAGTATTTT. The chain employs TRBV9 and TRBJ2-3, with TRBD1 as a possible D gene (5 bases). V lost 0 bases and J lost 1, with 9 bases in between. The CDR3 has 15 amino acids. CDR1 SGDLS and CDR2 YYNGEE come from the germline V gene.

CDR3 nucleotides: TGTGCCAGCAGTCTCCCGAGCAATCAGCCCCAGCATTTT. Protein sequence: CASSLPSNQPQHF. The chain employs TRBV6-5 and TRBJ1-5, with D unresolved. Germline CDR1 MNHEY, CDR2 SVGAGI. The CDR3 totals 13 residues. The V end was cut by 5 bases, the J end by 1 base, with 6 bases between.

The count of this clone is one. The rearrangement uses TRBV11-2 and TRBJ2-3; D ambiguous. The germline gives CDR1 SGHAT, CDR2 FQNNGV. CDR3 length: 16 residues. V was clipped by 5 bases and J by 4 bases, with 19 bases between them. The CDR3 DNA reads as TGTGCCAGCAGCCCACCGACTGCTTTCAAAGCAGATACGCAGTATTTT. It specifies CASSPPTAFKADTQYF.

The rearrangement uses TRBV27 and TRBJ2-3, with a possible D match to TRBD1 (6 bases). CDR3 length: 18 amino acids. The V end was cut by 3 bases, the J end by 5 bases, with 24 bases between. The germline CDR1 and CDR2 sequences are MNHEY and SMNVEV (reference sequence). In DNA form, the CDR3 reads TGTGCCAGCAGTTTTCTCCCCGGAACAGGGTTAGGTAGAGATACGCAGTATTTT. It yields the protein CASSFLPGTGLGRDTQYF.

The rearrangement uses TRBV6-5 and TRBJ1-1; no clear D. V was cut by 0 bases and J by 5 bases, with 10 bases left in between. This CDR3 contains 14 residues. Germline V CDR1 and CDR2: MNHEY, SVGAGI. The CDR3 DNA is TGTGCCAGCAGTTACTCTCACCTTCGGACTGAAGCTTTCTTT. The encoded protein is CASSYSHLRTEAFF.